The clone carrying this TCR beta chain was found a few times. As yet, its antigen is unknown. This entry belongs to a study of T cells in Graves' hyperthyroidism and ophthalmopathy. Whole-study results and caveats: A model using 13 V-J features told ophthalmopathy apart from stable hyperthyroidism. The model made its ophthalmopathy prediction, and onset followed a median around six months later.

The patients, who ranged from 18 to 65 in age, presented with newly diagnosed hyperthyroidism lasting under 2 months. Diagnosis rested on symptoms, serum thyroxine and TRAb, thyroid ultrasound, and orbital computed tomography. The germline V gene encodes CDR1 SQVTM and CDR2 ANQGSEA. This CDR3 region has 13 residues. V shed 1 base, J shed 9 bases, and the junction held 6 bases outside the gene matches. Using RNA transcripts as the source, TCR beta CDR3 regions were amplified. RT-PCR in the first round (using the HTBI primer set) targeted the TCR CDR3. Each CDR3 protein is one row after TCRdb ran MiXCR on the multiplex PCR reads. The sample contains hundreds of thousands of distinct CDR3 sequences, over 11% of which appear only once.

Material: blood. The rearrangement links TRBV29-1 to TRBJ2-7, with 10 bases identical to TRBD2. This TCR came from a woman aged 30 to 39 with Graves' hyperthyroidism. The CDR3 nucleotides read TGCAGCGTTGAAGGGCCTAGCGGGAGACGGCAGTACTTC. Encoded protein: CSVEGPSGRRQYF.